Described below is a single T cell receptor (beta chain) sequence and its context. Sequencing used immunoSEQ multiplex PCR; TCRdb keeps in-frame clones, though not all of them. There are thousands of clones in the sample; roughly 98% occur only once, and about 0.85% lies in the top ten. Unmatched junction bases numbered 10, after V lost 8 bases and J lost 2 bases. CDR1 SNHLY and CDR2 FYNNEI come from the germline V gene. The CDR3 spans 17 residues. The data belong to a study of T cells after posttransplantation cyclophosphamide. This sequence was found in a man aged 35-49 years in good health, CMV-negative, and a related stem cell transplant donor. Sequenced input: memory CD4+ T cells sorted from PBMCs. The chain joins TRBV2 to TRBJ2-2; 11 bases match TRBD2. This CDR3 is CASGGSGRAVNTGELFF. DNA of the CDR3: TGTGCCAGCGGGGGTAGCGGGAGGGCCGTCAACACCGGGGAGCTGTTTTTT.